This T cell receptor beta chain was found in a study of blood T cell repertoires in COVID-19. The wider study: Samples taken during acute and convalescent COVID-19 were collected in the United States, Italy and Spain.

Assay: immunoSEQ multiplex PCR; the TCRdb copy retains only in-frame clones and omits some. The sample has roughly 120,000 clones, roughly 90% seen once. In germline, CDR1 is SNHLY, CDR2 FYNNEI. The V end was cut by 5 bases, the J end by 2 bases, with 12 bases between. The CDR3 is made up of 14 amino acids. This clone came up once. Material for sequencing was peripheral blood. V gene TRBV2 combines with J gene TRBJ1-2; D is possibly TRBD1 (5 bases). The sequence was collected from a man aged 50 or older with active COVID-19. The CDR3 DNA reads TGTGCCAGCAGTAGACTTGGACAAAACTATGGCTACACCTTC. It encodes CASSRLGQNYGYTF.